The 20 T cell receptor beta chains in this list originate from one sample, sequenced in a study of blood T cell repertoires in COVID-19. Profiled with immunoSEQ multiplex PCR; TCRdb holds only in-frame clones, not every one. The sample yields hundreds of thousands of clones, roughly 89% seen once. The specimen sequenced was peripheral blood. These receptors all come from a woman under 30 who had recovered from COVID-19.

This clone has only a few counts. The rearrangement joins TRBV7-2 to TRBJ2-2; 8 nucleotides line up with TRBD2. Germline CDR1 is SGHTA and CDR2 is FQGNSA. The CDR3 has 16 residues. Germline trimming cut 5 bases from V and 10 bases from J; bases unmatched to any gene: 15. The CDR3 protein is CASSPGLFAGGAELFF. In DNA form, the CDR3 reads TGTGCCAGCAGCCCCGGGTTATTTGCGGGAGGTGCGGAGCTGTTTTTT. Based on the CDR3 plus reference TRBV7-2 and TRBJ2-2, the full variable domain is GAGVSQSPSNKVTEKGKDVELRCDPISGHTALYWYRQSLGQGLEFLIYFQGNSAPDKSGLPSDRFSAERTGGSVSTLTIQRTQQEDSAVYLCASSPGLFAGGAELFFGEGSRLTVL.

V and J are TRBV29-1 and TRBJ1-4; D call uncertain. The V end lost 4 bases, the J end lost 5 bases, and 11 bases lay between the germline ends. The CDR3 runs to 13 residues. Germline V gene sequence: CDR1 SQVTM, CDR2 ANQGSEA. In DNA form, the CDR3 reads TGCAGCGTTGGATACGGGGTAAATGAAAAACTGTTTTTT. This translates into CSVGYGVNEKLFF.

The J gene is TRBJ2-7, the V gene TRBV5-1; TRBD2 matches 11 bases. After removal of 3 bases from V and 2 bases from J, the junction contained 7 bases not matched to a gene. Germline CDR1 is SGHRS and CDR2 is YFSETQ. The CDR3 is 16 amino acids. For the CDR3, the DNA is TGCGCCAGCAGCTCCGGGACTAGCGGAGCTGCCTACGAGCAGTACGTC. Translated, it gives CASSSGTSGAAYEQYV.

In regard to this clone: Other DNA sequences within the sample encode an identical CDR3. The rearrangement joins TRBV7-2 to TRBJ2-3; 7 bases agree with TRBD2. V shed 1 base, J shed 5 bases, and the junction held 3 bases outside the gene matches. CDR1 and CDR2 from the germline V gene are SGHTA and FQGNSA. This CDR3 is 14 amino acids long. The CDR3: CASSLGGGRDTQYF. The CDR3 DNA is TGTGCCAGCAGCTTAGGCGGCGGGAGAGATACGCAGTATTTT.

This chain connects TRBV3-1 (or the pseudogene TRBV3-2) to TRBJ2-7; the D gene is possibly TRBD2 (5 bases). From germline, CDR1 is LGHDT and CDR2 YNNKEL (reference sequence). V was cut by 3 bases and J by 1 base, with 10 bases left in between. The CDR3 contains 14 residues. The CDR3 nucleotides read TGTGCCAGCAGCCAGGAGGACGGATCCTACGAGCAGTACGTC. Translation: CASSQEDGSYEQYV.

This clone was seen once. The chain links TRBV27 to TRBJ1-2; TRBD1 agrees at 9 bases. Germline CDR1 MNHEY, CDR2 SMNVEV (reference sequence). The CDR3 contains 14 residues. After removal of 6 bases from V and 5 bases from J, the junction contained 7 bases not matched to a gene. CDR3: CASRKRDRGYGYTF. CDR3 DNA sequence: TGTGCCAGCAGGAAAAGAGACAGGGGGTATGGCTACACCTTC.

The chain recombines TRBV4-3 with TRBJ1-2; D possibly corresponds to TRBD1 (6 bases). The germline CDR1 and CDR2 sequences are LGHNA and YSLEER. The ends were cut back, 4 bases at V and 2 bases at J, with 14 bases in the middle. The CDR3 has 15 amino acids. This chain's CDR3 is CASSRKQGPNYGYTF. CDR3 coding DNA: TGCGCCAGCAGCCGGAAACAGGGTCCGAACTATGGCTACACCTTC.

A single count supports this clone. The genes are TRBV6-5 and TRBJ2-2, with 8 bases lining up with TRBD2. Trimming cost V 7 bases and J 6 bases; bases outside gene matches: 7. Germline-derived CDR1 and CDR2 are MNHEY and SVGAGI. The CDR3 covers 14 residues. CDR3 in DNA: TGTGCCAGCACCCGCGGGAGGCAGGCCGGGGAGCTGTTTTTT. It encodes CASTRGRQAGELFF.

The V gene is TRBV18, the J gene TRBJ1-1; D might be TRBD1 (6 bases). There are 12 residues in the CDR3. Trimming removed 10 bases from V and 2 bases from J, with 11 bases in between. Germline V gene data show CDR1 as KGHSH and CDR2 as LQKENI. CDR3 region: CAIGQSNTEAFF. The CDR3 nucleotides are TGTGCCATTGGACAGTCTAACACTGAAGCTTTCTTT.

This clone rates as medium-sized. The CDR3 protein is CASSYSAYEQYV. The DNA for the CDR3 is TGTGCCAGCAGTTACTCAGCTTACGAGCAGTACGTC. The chain carries TRBV6-2 or TRBV6-3 and TRBJ2-7; D unresolved. Trimming took off 0 bases at V and 4 bases at J, with 4 bases between the two ends. CDR3 length: 12 residues. The V gene's germline CDR1 is MNHEY and CDR2 SVGEGT.

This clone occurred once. CDR3 region: CAISGTSGRAGTDTQYF. The CDR3 nucleotides read TGTGCCATCAGTGGGACTAGCGGGAGGGCCGGGACAGATACGCAGTATTTT. The chain uses TRBV10-3 and TRBJ2-3; 15 bases map to TRBD2. This CDR3 spans 17 amino acids. Germline V gene data show CDR1 as ENHRY and CDR2 as SYGVKD. Trimming took 4 bases from V and 3 from J; bases not matched to a gene: 5.

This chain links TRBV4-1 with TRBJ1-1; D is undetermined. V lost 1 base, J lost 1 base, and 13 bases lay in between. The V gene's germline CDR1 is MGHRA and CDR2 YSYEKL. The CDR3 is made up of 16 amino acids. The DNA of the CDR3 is TGCGCCAGCAGCCAAGGGGCCGGCGAAGGGAACACTGAAGCTTTCTTT. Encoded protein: CASSQGAGEGNTEAFF.

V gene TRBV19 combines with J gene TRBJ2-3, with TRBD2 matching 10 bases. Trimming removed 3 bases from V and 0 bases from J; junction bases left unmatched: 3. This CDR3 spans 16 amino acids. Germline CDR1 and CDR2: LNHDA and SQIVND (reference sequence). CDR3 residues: CASSITSGASTDTQYF. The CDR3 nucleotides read TGTGCCAGTAGTATTACTAGCGGGGCCAGCACAGATACGCAGTATTTT.

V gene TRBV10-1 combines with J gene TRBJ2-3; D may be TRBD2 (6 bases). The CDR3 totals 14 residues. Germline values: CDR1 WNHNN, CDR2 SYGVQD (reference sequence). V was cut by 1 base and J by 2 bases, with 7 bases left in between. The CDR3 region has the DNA TGCGCCAGCAGTGAGTTAGCGGTCACAGATACGCAGTATTTT. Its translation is CASSELAVTDTQYF.

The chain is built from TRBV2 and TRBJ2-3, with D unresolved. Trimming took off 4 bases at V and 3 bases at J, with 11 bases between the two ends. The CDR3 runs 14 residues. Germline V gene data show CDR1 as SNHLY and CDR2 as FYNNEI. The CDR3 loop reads CASSGISSTDTQYF. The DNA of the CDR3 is TGTGCCAGCAGTGGGATTAGCAGTACAGATACGCAGTATTTT.

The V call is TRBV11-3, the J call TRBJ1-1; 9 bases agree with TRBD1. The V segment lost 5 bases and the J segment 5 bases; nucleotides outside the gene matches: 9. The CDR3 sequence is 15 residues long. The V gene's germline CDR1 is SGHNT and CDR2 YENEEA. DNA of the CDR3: TGTGCCAGCAGCCAGAGGACAGGGGCGGGAACTGAAGCTTTCTTT. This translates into CASSQRTGAGTEAFF.

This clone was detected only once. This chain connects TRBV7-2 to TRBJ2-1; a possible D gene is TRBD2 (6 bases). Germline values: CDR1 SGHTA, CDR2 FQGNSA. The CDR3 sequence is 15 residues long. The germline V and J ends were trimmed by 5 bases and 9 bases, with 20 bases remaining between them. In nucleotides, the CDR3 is TGTGCCAGCAGCGCGCGATCGGGGCGGGACGCTGAGCAGTTCTTC. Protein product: CASSARSGRDAEQFF. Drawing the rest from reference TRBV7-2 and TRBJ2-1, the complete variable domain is GAGVSQSPSNKVTEKGKDVELRCDPISGHTALYWYRQSLGQGLEFLIYFQGNSAPDKSGLPSDRFSAERTGGSVSTLTIQRTQQEDSAVYLCASSARSGRDAEQFFGPGTRLTVL.

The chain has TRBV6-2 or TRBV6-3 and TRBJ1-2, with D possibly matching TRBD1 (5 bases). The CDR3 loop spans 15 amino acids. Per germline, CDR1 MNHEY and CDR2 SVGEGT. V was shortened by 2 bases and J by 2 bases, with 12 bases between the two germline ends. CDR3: CASSYLGPPNYGYTF. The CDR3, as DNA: TGTGCCAGCAGTTACCTGGGGCCGCCGAACTATGGCTACACCTTC.

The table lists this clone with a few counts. In nucleotides, the CDR3 is TGTGCCAGTACTCGGGACACAAAACCCTTCTCCTATAATTCACCCCTCCACTTT. It translates to CASTRDTKPFSYNSPLHF. This chain joins TRBV19 and TRBJ1-6, with TRBD1 as a possible D gene (6 bases). V lost 7 bases and J 0 bases, leaving 19 bases between the germline ends. Germline V gene data show CDR1 as LNHDA and CDR2 as SQIVND (reference sequence). There are 18 residues in the CDR3.

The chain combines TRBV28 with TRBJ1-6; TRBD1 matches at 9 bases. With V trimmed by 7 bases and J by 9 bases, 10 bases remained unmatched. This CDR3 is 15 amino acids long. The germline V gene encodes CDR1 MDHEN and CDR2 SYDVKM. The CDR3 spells CASKTTGGEVSPLHF. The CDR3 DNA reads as TGTGCCAGCAAAACCACAGGGGGCGAGGTTTCACCCCTCCACTTT.